Listed here is a single T cell receptor beta chain. This specimen comes from a study of cytomegalovirus exposure and HLA in healthy donors. V gave up 1 base and J gave up 6 bases; unmatched junction bases: 7. There are 16 residues in the CDR3. Germline V gene lookup returns CDR1 GTSNPN and CDR2 SVGIG (reference sequence). The repertoire was sequenced with immunoSEQ multiplex PCR; TCRdb's copy has only in-frame clones and lacks some. The sample lists 150,000 to 200,000 clones, roughly 91% seen once, with 3% in the top ten. The specimen was PBMCs. The receptor was isolated from a young man in good health and CMV-seronegative. V gene TRBV30 combines with J gene TRBJ1-6; 9 bases are a match to TRBD1. CDR3 nucleotides: TGTGCCTGGAGTGGGGGAACAGGGGGCCTTAATTCACCCCTCCACTTT. This sequence encodes CAWSGGTGGLNSPLHF.